What follows is one T cell receptor (beta chain) and its context. Antigen: not known. At baseline, cycle 4 day 1, and cycle 7 day 1, blood was sampled. The data belong to a study of OX40 agonist ivuxolimab in advanced cancers. The study, taken as a whole, reports: Low clonal expansion, among the lowest seen, marked partial responders at 0.1-3.0 mg/kg. CD4+ and CD8+ blood T cells expanded clonally by week 6 at 0.1 to 3.0 mg/kg.

The assay was immunoSEQ multiplex PCR, and TCRdb's table has in-frame clones only and misses some. The sample includes some 81,000 clones, approximately 82% of them seen just once. The CDR3 is 11 amino acids. The V gene's germline CDR1 is MDHEN and CDR2 SYDVKM. With 5 bases removed from V and 10 bases from J, the gap between germline ends came to 10 bases. The sequence derives from an adult with an advanced solid tumor such as melanoma, head and neck, liver or kidney cancer. The chain joins TRBV28 to TRBJ2-3, with D uncertain. The input for sequencing was CD4+ or CD8+ T cells sorted from blood, taken in a trial of the OX40 agonist ivuxolimab. The CDR3 protein is CASSRVVAQYF. CDR3 coding DNA: TGTGCCAGCAGTCGGGTCGTCGCGCAGTATTTT. The complete variable domain, with remaining parts taken from reference TRBV28 and TRBJ2-3, reads DVKVTQSSRYLVKRTGEKVFLECVQDMDHENMFWYRQDPGLGLRLIYFSYDVKMKEKGDIPEGYSVSREKKERFSLILESASTNQTSMYLCASSRVVAQYFGPGTRLTVL.